Below are 17 T cell receptor beta chains sequenced from a single sample in a study of T cell changes during pregnancy in multiple sclerosis. Clones were read by immunoSEQ multiplex PCR, and TCRdb kept only the in-frame ones, dropping some. The sample shows about 98,000 clones, around 92% of them seen only once. The sequencing used peripheral blood, collected after pregnancy. These receptor sequences come from a female donor in good health, enrolled as a control in a pregnancy study.

V is TRBV7-8 and J is TRBJ2-1; TRBD2 matches 14 bases. CDR3 size: 17 residues. With 4 bases clipped from V and 5 bases from J, the junction kept 7 bases outside the gene matches. CDR1 SGHVS and CDR2 FQNEAQ come from the germline V gene. The CDR3 loop is CASSSGLAGAADNEQFF. CDR3 bases: TGTGCCAGCAGCTCGGGACTAGCGGGAGCGGCCGACAATGAGCAGTTCTTC.

The V and J genes are TRBV25-1 and TRBJ1-2, with D perhaps matching TRBD1 (5 bases). V dropped 6 bases and J dropped 8 bases, with 16 bases sitting between them. Looked up from germline, CDR1 is MGHDK and CDR2 is SYGVNS. The CDR3 extends over 13 amino acids. DNA of the CDR3: TGTGCCAGCAGGCTAAGGGGTGTGCGGGGCTACACCTTC. It is translated as CASRLRGVRGYTF.

The CDR3: CASSSLAGGNTGELFF. In DNA form, the CDR3 reads TGTGCCAGCAGCTCCCTAGCGGGGGGAAACACCGGGGAGCTGTTTTTT. The chain combines TRBV7-3 with TRBJ2-2, with 11 positions matching TRBD2. This CDR3 region has 16 residues. With 4 bases clipped from V and 2 bases from J, the junction kept 3 bases outside the gene matches. Looked up from germline, CDR1 is SGHTA and CDR2 is FQGTGA.

The chain links TRBV27 to TRBJ2-1; TRBD2 matches 8 bases. V was pared by 6 bases and J by 4 bases, with 5 bases of the junction left unmatched. There are 14 residues in the CDR3. From germline, CDR1 is MNHEY and CDR2 SMNVEV (reference sequence). This chain's CDR3 is CASRLAAAYNEQFF. For the CDR3, the DNA is TGTGCCAGCAGACTAGCGGCAGCGTACAATGAGCAGTTCTTC.

This sequence joins TRBV2 and TRBJ1-6; D not certain. V was clipped by 0 bases and J by 10 bases, with 13 bases between them. From germline, CDR1 is SNHLY and CDR2 FYNNEI. This CDR3 is 15 amino acids long. The CDR3 DNA reads as TGTGCCAGCAGTGAAGCTGAGGGAGGTTACTCACCCCTCCACTTT. Translating it yields CASSEAEGGYSPLHF.

The V call is TRBV28, the J call TRBJ2-7, with 7 nucleotides matching TRBD2. The CDR3 consists of 15 residues. Germline CDR1 MDHEN, CDR2 SYDVKM. J was trimmed by 2 bases and V by 2 bases; bases with no gene match: 6. CDR3 nucleotide sequence: TGTGCCAGCAGTTTAGGGGGGGTCTTGACCTACGAGCAGTACTTC. Translating gives CASSLGGVLTYEQYF.

The chain carries TRBV4-1 and TRBJ2-7; 8 bases agree with TRBD1. With V trimmed by 0 bases and J by 1 base, 11 bases remained unmatched. The CDR3 is made up of 18 amino acids. The germline CDR1 and CDR2 sequences are MGHRA and YSYEKL. The CDR3 DNA reads as TGCGCCAGCAGCCAAGAGGATAATAGGGACAGGAGGTCCTACGAGCAGTACTTC. It yields the protein CASSQEDNRDRRSYEQYF.

This clone was found once. The CDR3 nucleotides are TGTGCCACCAGCAGAGTTTGGGACAGGACCCACACTGAAGCTTTCTTT. Its protein product is CATSRVWDRTHTEAFF. The V call is TRBV15, the J call TRBJ1-1; 8 bases match TRBD1. The CDR3 is made up of 16 amino acids. After removal of 1 base from V and 3 bases from J, the junction contained 7 bases not matched to a gene. Germline V gives CDR1 LNHNV, CDR2 YYDKDF (reference sequence).

The chain carries TRBV4-2 and TRBJ2-1; tentatively, D is TRBD2 (5 bases). The germline V and J ends were trimmed by 4 bases and 7 bases, with 11 bases remaining between them. CDR1 and CDR2 from the germline V gene are LGHNA and YNFKEQ. This CDR3 region has 13 residues. DNA for the CDR3: TGTGCCAGCAGCCGCCTCGAGGGTAATGAGCAGTTCTTC. Encoded protein: CASSRLEGNEQFF.

The chain employs TRBV6-6 and TRBJ1-6; D ambiguous. The CDR3 is 14 amino acids. Looked up from germline, CDR1 is MNHNY and CDR2 is SVGAGI (reference sequence). V was pared by 5 bases and J by 7 bases, with 12 bases between. CDR3 DNA sequence: TGTGCCAGCAGTCTCCGGGTTCCAAATTCACCCCTCCACTTT. The encoded protein is CASSLRVPNSPLHF.

The CDR3 DNA follows: TGTGCCACCAAGACAGGGGGCGCGTTGGAGACTGAAGCTTTCTTT. It yields the protein CATKTGGALETEAFF. The chain employs TRBV19 and TRBJ1-1; 10 bases fit TRBD1. Trimming removed 10 bases from V and 5 bases from J; junction bases left unmatched: 13. The CDR3 runs 15 residues. Germline lookup yields CDR1 LNHDA and CDR2 SQIVND (reference sequence).

The chain recombines TRBV15 with TRBJ1-1; possibly TRBD1 for D (5 bases). The V gene's germline CDR1 is LNHNV and CDR2 YYDKDF (reference sequence). Deletions cut 1 base from V and 9 bases from J, with 21 bases between. The CDR3 spans 16 residues. CDR3 bases: TGTGCCACCAGCAGAGGTGGGGGATGGGACTCATCGAAAGCTTTCTTT. Amino acids: CATSRGGGWDSSKAFF.

The J gene is TRBJ1-1, the V gene TRBV27, with a possible D match to TRBD1 (5 bases). The ends were cut back, 7 bases at V and 3 bases at J, with 21 bases in the middle. CDR3 size: 16 residues. Germline V CDR1 and CDR2: MNHEY, SMNVEV (reference sequence). The chain's CDR3 is CASTPPHAGTDTEAFF. The CDR3 DNA is TGTGCCAGCACTCCTCCCCATGCAGGGACTGACACTGAAGCTTTCTTT.

The chain is built from TRBV7-2 and TRBJ2-7; no firm D call. This CDR3 is built from 12 residues. Germline loops: CDR1 SGHTA, CDR2 FQGNSA. V lost 5 bases, J lost 2 bases, and 7 bases lay in between. The CDR3 loop reads CASSHNTYEQYF. The CDR3 nucleotides are TGTGCCAGCAGCCACAATACCTACGAGCAGTACTTC.

This rearrangement joins TRBV5-6 to TRBJ2-7, with 7 nucleotides matching TRBD2. With V trimmed by 4 bases and J by 0 bases, 7 bases remained unmatched. The germline V gene encodes CDR1 SGHDT and CDR2 YYEEEE. The CDR3 is 15 amino acids. For the CDR3, the DNA is TGTGCCAGCAGCCTAGCGGCCTCGTCCTCCTACGAGCAGTACTTC. Translated: CASSLAASSSYEQYF.

The V call is TRBV4-1, the J call TRBJ1-2, with D unresolved. The CDR3 consists of 16 residues. The germline V and J ends were trimmed by 0 bases and 4 bases, with 15 bases remaining between them. The germline V gene encodes CDR1 MGHRA and CDR2 YSYEKL. The CDR3 DNA is TGCGCCAGCAGCCAAGATCTCTCAACGGCGGGCTATGGCTACACCTTC. It codes for CASSQDLSTAGYGYTF.

CDR3 bases: TGCGCCAGCAGTGTCCGATGGCGCCTAGGTAACGAGCAGTACTTC. It codes for CASSVRWRLGNEQYF. V usage is TRBV10-1 and J usage is TRBJ2-7, with D unresolved. This CDR3 spans 15 amino acids. Deletions cut 4 bases from V and 5 bases from J, with 18 bases between. The germline gives CDR1 WNHNN, CDR2 SYGVQD (reference sequence).